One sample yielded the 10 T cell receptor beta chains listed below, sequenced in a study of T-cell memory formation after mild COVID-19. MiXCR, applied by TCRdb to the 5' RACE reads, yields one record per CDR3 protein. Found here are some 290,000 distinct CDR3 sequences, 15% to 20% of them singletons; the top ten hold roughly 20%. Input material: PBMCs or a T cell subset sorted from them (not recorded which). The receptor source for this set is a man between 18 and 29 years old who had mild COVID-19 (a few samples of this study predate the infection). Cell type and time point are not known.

CDR3 sequence: CASRPKWGQETQYF. CDR3 DNA sequence: TGTGCCAGCAGGCCAAAGTGGGGACAAGAGACCCAGTACTTC. The V and J genes are TRBV7-9 and TRBJ2-5, with D hard to call. In germline, CDR1 is SEHNR, CDR2 FQNEAQ (reference sequence). Between the trimmed V and J ends, which lost 6 bases and 2 bases, there was a span of 13 bases. CDR3 length: 14 residues.

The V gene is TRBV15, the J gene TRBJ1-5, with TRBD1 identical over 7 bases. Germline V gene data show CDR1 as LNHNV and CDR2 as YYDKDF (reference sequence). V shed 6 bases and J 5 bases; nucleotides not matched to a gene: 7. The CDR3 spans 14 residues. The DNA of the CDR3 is TGTGCCACCAGAATGAACAGGGGACATCAGCCCCAGCATTTT. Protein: CATRMNRGHQPQHF.

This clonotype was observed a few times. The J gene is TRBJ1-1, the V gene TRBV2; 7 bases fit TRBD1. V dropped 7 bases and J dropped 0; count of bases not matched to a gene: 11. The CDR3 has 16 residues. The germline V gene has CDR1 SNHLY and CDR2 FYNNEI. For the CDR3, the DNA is TGTGCCAGCATCCTCCTATGGACAGGTTTGAACACTGAAGCTTTCTTT. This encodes CASILLWTGLNTEAFF.

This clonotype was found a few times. CDR3 region: CSVGGVLNTDTQYF. The CDR3 DNA reads TGCAGCGTTGGAGGGGTCCTCAACACAGATACGCAGTATTTT. The rearrangement uses TRBV29-1 and TRBJ2-3; D may be TRBD1 or TRBD2 (5 bases each). CDR1 is SQVTM and CDR2 is ANQGSEA in the germline V gene. The CDR3 spans 14 residues. The germline V and J ends were trimmed by 4 bases and 2 bases, with 13 bases remaining between them.

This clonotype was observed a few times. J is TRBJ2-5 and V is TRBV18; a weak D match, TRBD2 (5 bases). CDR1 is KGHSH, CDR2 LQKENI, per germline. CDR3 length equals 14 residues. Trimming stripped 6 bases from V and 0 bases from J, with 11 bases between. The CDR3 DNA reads TGTGCCAGCTCCCCCGGGATCCACCAAGAGACCCAGTACTTC. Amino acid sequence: CASSPGIHQETQYF. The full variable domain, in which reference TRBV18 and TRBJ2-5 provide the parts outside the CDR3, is NAGVMQNPRHLVRRRGQEARLRCSPMKGHSHVYWYRQLPEEGLKFMVYLQKENIIDESGMPKERFSAEFPKEGPSILRIQQVVRGDSAAYFCASSPGIHQETQYFGPGTRLLVL.

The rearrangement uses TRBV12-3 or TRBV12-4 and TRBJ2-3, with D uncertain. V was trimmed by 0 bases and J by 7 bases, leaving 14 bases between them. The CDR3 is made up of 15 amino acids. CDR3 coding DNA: TGTGCCAGCAGTTTAGCGGTTTCCCCGCTCCATACGCAGTATTTT. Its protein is CASSLAVSPLHTQYF.

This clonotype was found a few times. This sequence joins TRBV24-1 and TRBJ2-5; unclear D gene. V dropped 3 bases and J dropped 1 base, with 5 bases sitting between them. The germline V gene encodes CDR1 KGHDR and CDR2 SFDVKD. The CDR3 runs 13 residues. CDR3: CATSDGPQETQYF. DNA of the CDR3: TGTGCCACCAGTGATGGGCCCCAAGAGACCCAGTACTTC.

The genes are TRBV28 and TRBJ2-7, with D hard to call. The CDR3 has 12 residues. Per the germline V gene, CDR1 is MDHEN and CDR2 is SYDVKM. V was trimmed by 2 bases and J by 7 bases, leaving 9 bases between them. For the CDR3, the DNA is TGTGCCAGCAGTTTAGGGTTTGGGGAGCAGTACGTC. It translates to CASSLGFGEQYV.

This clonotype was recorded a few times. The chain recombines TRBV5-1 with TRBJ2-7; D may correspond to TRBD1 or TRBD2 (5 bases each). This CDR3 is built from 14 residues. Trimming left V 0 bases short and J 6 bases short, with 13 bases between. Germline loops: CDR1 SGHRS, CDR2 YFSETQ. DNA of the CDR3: TGCGCCAGCAGCTTGGAGGGCTTTGGGGGCGAGCAGTACGTC. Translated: CASSLEGFGGEQYV.

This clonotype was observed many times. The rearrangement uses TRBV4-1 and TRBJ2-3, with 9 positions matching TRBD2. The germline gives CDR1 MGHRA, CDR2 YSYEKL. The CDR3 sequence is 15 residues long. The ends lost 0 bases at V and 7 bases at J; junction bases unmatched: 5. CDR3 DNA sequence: TGCGCCAGCAGCCAAGAGCGGGGGGGCCTACATACGCAGTATTTT. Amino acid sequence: CASSQERGGLHTQYF.